A single sample is the source of the 12 T cell receptor beta chains below, sequenced in a study of T cells in women clearing cervical HPV infection. Profiled with immunoSEQ multiplex PCR; TCRdb holds only in-frame clones, not every one. This listing includes 45,000 to 50,000 clones. Sequences were obtained from blood buffy coat. The receptors stem from a woman aged 18-70 years with a cervical HPV16 infection that either progressed to CIN3+ or cleared (not recorded which).

CDR3 bases read: TGTGCCAGCTCTGCCGGGACAGCGAACACTGAA. It yields the protein CASSAGTANTE. The complete CDR3 protein is CASSAGTANTEAFF. The chain recombines TRBV18 with TRBJ1-1, with 7 nucleotides matching TRBD1. The DNA ends 3 residues before the CDR3 does, and the rest of the CDR3 is filled in from the germline J gene. This CDR3 is 14 amino acids long. Looked up from germline, CDR1 is KGHSH and CDR2 is LQKENI. J gave up 1 base and V 6 bases, and 5 bases lay outside the gene matches. Complete variable domain (other parts from reference TRBV18 and TRBJ1-1): NAGVMQNPRHLVRRRGQEARLRCSPMKGHSHVYWYRQLPEEGLKFMVYLQKENIIDESGMPKERFSAEFPKEGPSILRIQQVVRGDSAAYFCASSAGTANTEAFFGQGTRLTVV.

In the case of this clone: The sequenced fragment ends 3 residues before the CDR3 boundary, so the rest is inferred from the germline J gene. V usage is TRBV30 and J usage is TRBJ2-3; the D call may be TRBD1 or TRBD2 (6 bases each). Germline CDR1 is GTSNPN and CDR2 is SVGIG (reference sequence). The CDR3 is 14 residues long. Partial CDR3 DNA: TGTGCCTGGAGTATACAGGGAGGCGAGGAGACG. Protein: CAWSIQGGEET. The full CDR3 protein reads CAWSIQGGEETQYF.

A note on this clone: Read data end 3 residues before the CDR3 end; the end is taken from the germline J gene. This chain connects TRBV28 to TRBJ1-2; possibly TRBD1 for D (6 bases). CDR3 length equals 15 residues. CDR1 and CDR2 from the germline V gene are MDHEN and SYDVKM. The V end lost 5 bases, the J end lost 5 bases, and 18 bases lay between the germline ends. CDR3: CASSMDSQRGYGYTF. CDR3 bases read: TGTGCCAGCAGTATGGACAGCCAACGGGGATATGGC.

Worth noting for this clone: The observed sequence ends 3 residues before the CDR3 terminus, with the missing tail filled in from the germline J gene. V is TRBV6-2 or TRBV6-3 and J is TRBJ1-4; 8 bases fit TRBD1. This CDR3 is 17 amino acids long. Germline CDR1 is MNHEY and CDR2 is SVGEGT. Trimming removed 7 bases from V and 7 bases from J; junction bases left unmatched: 17. The part of the CDR3 DNA that was read is TGTGCCAGCACTCGAACCCCGCGGACAGGGTCAGCTGAAAAA. Amino acid sequence: CASTRTPRTGSAEK. The entire CDR3 protein reads CASTRTPRTGSAEKLFF.

On this clone: The CDR3 is cut off 3 residues early in the read; its end comes from the germline J gene. The gene calls are TRBV5-1 and TRBJ2-4, with TRBD1 matching over 7 bases. In germline, CDR1 is SGHRS, CDR2 YFSETQ. The CDR3 extends over 14 amino acids. CDR3 region: CASSPGQVIETQYF. The covered CDR3 bases are TGCGCCAGCAGCCCCGGACAGGTAATAGAGACT. Based on the CDR3 plus reference TRBV5-1 and TRBJ2-4, the full variable domain is KAGVTQTPRYLIKTRGQQVTLSCSPISGHRSVSWYQQTPGQGLQFLFEYFSETQRNKGNFPGRFSGRQFSNSRSEMNVSTLELGDSALYLCASSPGQVIETQYFGAGTRLSVL.

In the case of this clone: The missing CDR3 end, 3 residues past where the read stops, is filled in from the germline J gene. The V gene is TRBV7-2, the J gene TRBJ2-7; the match to TRBD2 covers 8 bases. CDR3 length: 15 amino acids. J lost 3 bases, V lost 4 bases, and 8 bases had no gene match. Germline lookup yields CDR1 SGHTA and CDR2 FQGNSA. The chain's CDR3 is CASSSSGLGSYEQYF. CDR3 DNA, as far as it was read: TGTGCCAGCAGCTCGTCGGGACTAGGGAGCTACGAG.

With respect to this clone: The read terminates 3 residues ahead of where the CDR3 ends, so the germline J gene completes it. The J gene is TRBJ2-3, the V gene TRBV7-3; 10 positions match TRBD2. The CDR3 covers 16 residues. V trimming: 3 bases; J trimming: 5 bases; junction bases outside the gene matches: 8. Germline V gene data show CDR1 as SGHTA and CDR2 as FQGTGA. The CDR3 region is CASSFLVAGGIDTQYF. CDR3 DNA (partial): TGTGCCAGCAGCTTTCTAGTAGCGGGAGGAATAGATACG.

To note about this clone: The CDR3 end falls 3 residues outside the read, so it is completed with the germline J gene. The rearrangement joins TRBV18 to TRBJ1-2; possibly TRBD1 for D (5 bases). This CDR3 region has 14 residues. Trimming removed 6 bases at V and 1 base at J, with 12 bases between. The germline gives CDR1 KGHSH, CDR2 LQKENI. Incomplete CDR3 DNA: TGTGCCAGCTCCCCGCGAGACAGTAACTATGGC. It specifies CASSPRDSNYG. The complete CDR3 reads CASSPRDSNYGYTF.

Points on this clone: The read comes to an end 3 residues before the CDR3 does, leaving the germline J gene to fill in the end. This sequence joins TRBV7-6 and TRBJ1-1, with 7 bases that match TRBD1. The V and J ends lost 2 bases and 4 bases, in that order; junction bases with no gene match: 1. CDR1 is SGHVS and CDR2 is FNYEAQ in the germline V gene. There are 13 residues in the CDR3. The DNA read from the CDR3 is TGTGCCAGCAGCTTATCAGGGGGCACTGAA. Its protein is CASSLSGGTE. Given in full, the CDR3 is CASSLSGGTEAFF.

A remark on this clone: The CDR3 goes on 3 residues after the read ends, and that part is filled in from the germline J gene. The chain joins TRBV6-1 to TRBJ1-1; D ambiguous. Trimming stripped 2 bases from V and 0 bases from J, with 4 bases between. The CDR3 spans 13 residues. CDR1 and CDR2 from the germline V gene are MNHNS and SASEGT. CDR3 DNA (partial): TGTGCCAGCAGTGAACAATTGAACACTGAA. Amino acids: CASSEQLNTE. From start to end, the CDR3 is CASSEQLNTEAFF.

A word on this clone: The read ends 3 residues early relative to the CDR3; the germline J gene fills the gap. J is TRBJ2-5 and V is TRBV7-3; 7 positions match TRBD1. CDR1 is SGHTA, CDR2 FQGTGA, per germline. The V gene end was trimmed by 2 bases and the J gene end by 3 bases; junction bases not matched to a gene: 6. This CDR3 contains 15 residues. CDR3 sequence reads: CASSLPLTGKETQYF. The sequenced CDR3 bases are TGTGCCAGCAGCTTACCCCTGACAGGGAAAGAGACC.

Note on this clone: The CDR3 goes on 3 residues after the read ends, and that part is filled in from the germline J gene. V and J are TRBV29-1 and TRBJ2-4; 13 bases fit TRBD2. The CDR3 contains 16 residues. V was pared by 4 bases and J by 2 bases, with 5 bases of the junction left unmatched. Germline CDR1 and CDR2: SQVTM and ANQGSEA. CDR3 amino acids: CSVGLAGGSTKNIQYF. The covered CDR3 bases are TGCAGCGTTGGACTAGCGGGAGGATCTACCAAAAACATT. Full variable domain (rest looked up from reference TRBV29-1 and TRBJ2-4): SAVISQKPSRDICQRGTSLTIQCQVDSQVTMMFWYRQQPGQSLTLIATANQGSEATYESGFVIDKFPISRPNLTFSTLTVSNMSPEDSSIYLCSVGLAGGSTKNIQYFGAGTRLSVL.